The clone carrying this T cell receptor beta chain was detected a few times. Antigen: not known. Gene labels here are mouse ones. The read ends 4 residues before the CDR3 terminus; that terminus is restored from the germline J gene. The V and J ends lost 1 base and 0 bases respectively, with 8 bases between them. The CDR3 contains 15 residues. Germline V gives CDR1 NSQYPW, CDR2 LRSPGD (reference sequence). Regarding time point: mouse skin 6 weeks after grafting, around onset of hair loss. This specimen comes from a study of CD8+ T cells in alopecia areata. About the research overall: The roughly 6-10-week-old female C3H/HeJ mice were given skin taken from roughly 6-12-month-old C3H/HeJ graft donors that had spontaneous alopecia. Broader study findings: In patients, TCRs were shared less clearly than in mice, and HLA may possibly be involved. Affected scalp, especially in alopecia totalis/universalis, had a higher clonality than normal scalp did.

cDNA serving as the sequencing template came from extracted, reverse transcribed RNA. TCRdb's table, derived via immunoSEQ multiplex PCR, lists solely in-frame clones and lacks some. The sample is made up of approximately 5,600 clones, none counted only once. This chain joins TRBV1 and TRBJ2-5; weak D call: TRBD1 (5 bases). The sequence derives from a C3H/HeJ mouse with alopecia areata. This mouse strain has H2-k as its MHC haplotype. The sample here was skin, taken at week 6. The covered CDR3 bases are TGCACCTGCAGTGCAGCCAGGGATAACCAAGAC. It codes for CTCSAARDNQD. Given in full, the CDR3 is CTCSAARDNQDTQYF. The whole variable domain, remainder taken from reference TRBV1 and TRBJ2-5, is VTLLEQNPRWRLVPRGQAVNLRCILKNSQYPWMSWYQQDLQKQLQWLFTLRSPGDKEVKSLPGADYLATRVTDTELRLQVANMSQGRTLYCTCSAARDNQDTQYFGPGTRLLVL.